Listed below are T cell receptor beta chains from one sample, sequenced in a study of cytomegalovirus exposure and HLA in healthy donors. Using immunoSEQ multiplex PCR, the repertoire was profiled, and TCRdb retains in-frame clones only, with some absent. The table shows about 140,000 clones, with 70% to 85% occurring only once. The specimen sequenced was PBMCs. Every receptor here comes from a woman between 50 and 59 years old in good health and CMV-seropositive. Both conserved end residues are part of each CDR3. D genes are given only for firm matches. Clone sizes are given selectively: once, few, many, or a class where the clone is expanded.

clone_size: .
v_call: TRBV4-1
j_call: TRBJ2-7
d_call: TRBD2
cdr3_nt: TGCGCCAGCAGCCAAGGACTAGCGGGCTACGAGCAGTACTTC
cdr3_aa: CASSQGLAGYEQYF

clone_size: few
v_call: TRBV30
j_call: TRBJ2-7
d_call: TRBD2
cdr3_nt: TGTGCCGCGGGGCGGGGGGATACCTACGAGCAGTACTTC
cdr3_aa: CAAGRGDTYEQYF

clone_size: .
v_call: TRBV19
j_call: TRBJ2-5
d_call: TRBD1
cdr3_nt: TGTGCCAGTAGTATCATGAGACAGGGGTGGAAAGAGACCCAGTACTTC
cdr3_aa: CASSIMRQGWKETQYF

clone_size: .
v_call: TRBV11-2
j_call: TRBJ1-2
d_call: TRBD1
cdr3_nt: TGTGCCAGCAGCTTAGCCGGGGACAGAGTTCCCTATGGCTACACCTTC
cdr3_aa: CASSLAGDRVPYGYTF

clone_size: .
v_call: TRBV6-1
j_call: TRBJ2-1
d_call: .
cdr3_nt: TGTGCCAGCAGTGATCAGGCGGGGTCATGGGATGAGCAGTTCTTC
cdr3_aa: CASSDQAGSWDEQFF

clone_size: once
v_call: TRBV6-5
j_call: TRBJ1-1
d_call: TRBD1
cdr3_nt: TGTGCCAGCACGTCCCCCAGGGGGGTGCACACTGAAGCTTTCTTT
cdr3_aa: CASTSPRGVHTEAFF

clone_size: .
v_call: TRBV7-3
j_call: TRBJ2-3
d_call: .
cdr3_nt: TGTGCCAGCAGCTTGGGACTGGGGACAGATACGCAGTATTTT
cdr3_aa: CASSLGLGTDTQYF

clone_size: .
v_call: TRBV7-7
j_call: TRBJ2-2
d_call: .
cdr3_nt: TGTGCTATAACCTCTGGGACAACGAACACCGGGGAGCTGTTTTTT
cdr3_aa: CAITSGTTNTGELFF

clone_size: .
v_call: TRBV19
j_call: TRBJ1-2
d_call: TRBD1
cdr3_nt: TGTGCCAGTAGTGGTCGGGACAGTAGTGCCATCAACTATGGCTACACCTTC
cdr3_aa: CASSGRDSSAINYGYTF

clone_size: .
v_call: TRBV5-6
j_call: TRBJ1-1
d_call: .
cdr3_nt: TGTGCCAGCACCATTCGGGATAGGGGGACTGAAGCTTTCTTT
cdr3_aa: CASTIRDRGTEAFF

clone_size: .
v_call: TRBV4-1
j_call: TRBJ2-3
d_call: .
cdr3_nt: TGCGCCAGCAGCCAGGGCGGGACTAGCACAGATACGCAGTATTTT
cdr3_aa: CASSQGGTSTDTQYF

clone_size: .
v_call: TRBV7-9
j_call: TRBJ2-5
d_call: TRBD1
cdr3_nt: TGTGCCAGCAGCTTATACGGGACAGGGGTCCAAGAGACCCAGTACTTC
cdr3_aa: CASSLYGTGVQETQYF

clone_size: .
v_call: TRBV12-5
j_call: TRBJ2-1
d_call: .
cdr3_nt: TGTGCTAGTGGTTCCAGGGTCGGGGGTAGCTCCTACAATGAGCAGTTCTTC
cdr3_aa: CASGSRVGGSSYNEQFF

clone_size: .
v_call: TRBV5-4
j_call: TRBJ2-7
d_call: TRBD2
cdr3_nt: TGTGCCAGCAGTACTCTAGCGGGGGGCGAGCAGTACTTC
cdr3_aa: CASSTLAGGEQYF

clone_size: .
v_call: TRBV6-5
j_call: TRBJ2-1
d_call: .
cdr3_nt: TGTGCCAGCAGTCAAGACTTAGGTGAGCAGTTCTTC
cdr3_aa: CASSQDLGEQFF

clone_size: .
v_call: TRBV5-4
j_call: TRBJ1-5
d_call: TRBD1
cdr3_nt: TGTGCCAGCAGCTTCAGGTCTGGGACAGGGAATCAGCCCCAGCATTTT
cdr3_aa: CASSFRSGTGNQPQHF